Listed below are T cell receptor beta chains from one sample, sequenced in a study of vaccination effects on CD4 cells after COVID-19. No antigen is known for these receptors. TCRdb keeps only in-frame clones here, not all; method: immunoSEQ multiplex PCR. The table includes about 46,000 clones, around three quarters detected once. The material sequenced was CD4+ T cells from PBMCs cultured with HCoV-OC43 spike peptides, taken after COVID-19 vaccination. Receptors were obtained from a human donor who received a COVID-19 vaccine. The CDR3 runs from the conserved cysteine through the conserved F or W. Each record gives: D gene, J gene, CDR3 length, V gene, clone size, CDR3 DNA, CDR3 protein. D genes are given only for firm matches. The size field is filled for only some rows; it gives once, few, many or a size class.

>TRBD2|TRBJ2-7|17|TRBV18|few
TGTGCCAGCTCACCGGGACTAGCGGTTCTACGCTCCTACGAGCAGTACTTC
CASSPGLAVLRSYEQYF
>TRBD1|TRBJ2-1|16|TRBV3-1/TRBV3-2|.
TGTGCCAGCAGCCAAGGAGCGTCAGGGGGCGGGATTAAGCAGTTCTTC
CASSQGASGGGIKQFF
>TRBD1|TRBJ1-2|15|TRBV11-2|.
TGTGCCAGCAGCTACCCAGGACAGGGAAACTATGGCTACACCTTC
CASSYPGQGNYGYTF
>.|TRBJ2-6|15|TRBV7-8|.
TGTGCCAGCAGCTTACGGGAAACTGGGGCCAACGTCCTGACTTTC
CASSLRETGANVLTF
>TRBD1|TRBJ2-7|15|TRBV5-1|.
TGCGCCAGCAGCTCCGGGACAGGGGGGGGCTACGAGCAGTACTTC
CASSSGTGGGYEQYF
>TRBD1|TRBJ1-3|16|TRBV7-8|.
TGTGCCAGCAGCCAGGACAGGGTGGGCTCTGGAAACACCATATATTTT
CASSQDRVGSGNTIYF
>TRBD1|TRBJ2-1|13|TRBV6-5|.
TGTGCCGGACAGGGCGTTTTGGTAGGTGAGCAGTTCTTC
CAGQGVLVGEQFF
>TRBD2|TRBJ2-3|15|TRBV3-1/TRBV3-2|once
TGTGCCAGCAGCCAAGGGAGAGCGGGGGGCGCAGCGCAGTATTTT
CASSQGRAGGAAQYF
>TRBD2|TRBJ2-2|19|TRBV5-6|.
TGTGCCAGCAGCTTAATAGCGGGAGGGCCATCAGTAGGAGCCGGGGAGCTGTTTTTT
CASSLIAGGPSVGAGELFF
>.|TRBJ2-7|13|TRBV18|.
TGTGCCAGCTCACCGGTCGCGGGGCACGAGCAGTACTTC
CASSPVAGHEQYF
>.|TRBJ1-5|14|TRBV5-6|.
TGTGCCAGCAGCGAGGGACGGAGGAGTCAGCCCCAGCATTTT
CASSEGRRSQPQHF
>.|TRBJ1-1|14|TRBV5-6|.
TGTGCCAGCAGGCCGGGACAATTGAACACTGAAGCTTTCTTT
CASRPGQLNTEAFF
>TRBD2|TRBJ2-7|15|TRBV18|.
TGTGCCAGCTCATCGGGACTAGCTCCCCCCCGCGAGCAGTACTTC
CASSSGLAPPREQYF
>.|TRBJ2-7|13|TRBV10-1|few
TGCGCCAGCAGTGATCCGCCGACCTACGAGCAGTACTTC
CASSDPPTYEQYF
>TRBD1|TRBJ1-6|15|TRBV27|.
TGTGCCAGCAGCCGAAACAGGGGAATGAATTCACCCCTCCACTTT
CASSRNRGMNSPLHF
>TRBD1|TRBJ1-5|15|TRBV19|.
TGTGCCAGTATCAATACAGGGGATTCCAATCAGCCCCAGCATTTT
CASINTGDSNQPQHF
>.|TRBJ1-2|14|TRBV18|.
TGTGCCAGCTCACCAGAAGAAGGGCCCTATGGCTACACCTTC
CASSPEEGPYGYTF
>.|TRBJ2-3|13|TRBV27|.
TGTGCCAGCAGTTTAAGACAGACAGATACGCAGTATTTT
CASSLRQTDTQYF
>.|TRBJ2-5|13|TRBV10-3|.
TGTGCCATCAGGGGGACCGGGACGGAGACCCAGTACTTC
CAIRGTGTETQYF
>.|TRBJ2-5|13|TRBV5-4|.
TGTGCCAGCAGCTTCAGGGGTGGGGAGACCCAGTACTTC
CASSFRGGETQYF
>.|TRBJ2-3|11|TRBV12-3/TRBV12-4|.
TGTGCCAGCACCGAGAGATGGGCGCAGTATTTT
CASTERWAQYF
>.|TRBJ1-1|14|TRBV3-1/TRBV3-2|once
TGTGCCAGCAGCCCCCCAGGGATGAACACTGAAGCTTTCTTT
CASSPPGMNTEAFF
>.|TRBJ2-7|12|TRBV2|.
TGTGCCAGCAAGGGTGAGGGTTACGAGCAGTACTTC
CASKGEGYEQYF
>.|TRBJ2-5|16|TRBV24-1|.
TGTGCCACCAGTGATTTAAAATTTGGAGGGAGGGAGACCCAGTACTTC
CATSDLKFGGRETQYF
>TRBD1|TRBJ2-7|15|TRBV2|many
TGTGCCAGCAGTGGTTCGTCAGGGGGCCCACGCGAGCAGTACTTC
CASSGSSGGPREQYF
>.|TRBJ1-2|12|TRBV7-9|.
TGTGCCAGCAGCTTGACAACTGGGGGCTACACCTTC
CASSLTTGGYTF
>.|TRBJ1-2|13|TRBV18|.
TGTGCCAGCACCGGAGTAGGGGCTTATGGCTACACCTTC
CASTGVGAYGYTF
>TRBD2|TRBJ2-2|17|TRBV4-1|.
TGCGCCAGCAGCAAAGAGCGGTCTAGCGGCCCCACCGGGGAGCTGTTTTTT
CASSKERSSGPTGELFF
>TRBD1|TRBJ2-7|14|TRBV3-1/TRBV3-2|.
TGTGCCAGCAGCCAATTTCAGGGGGTCTACGAGCAGTACTTC
CASSQFQGVYEQYF
>TRBD2|TRBJ2-5|16|TRBV6-4|.
TGTGCCAGCAGTGAAGGATCGGCGGGGGGGCGAGAGACCCAGTACTTC
CASSEGSAGGRETQYF
>TRBD1|TRBJ1-5|15|TRBV10-2|few
TGCGCCAGCAGTGAAACAGGGGGCGGCAATCAGCCCCAGCATTTT
CASSETGGGNQPQHF